This T cell receptor (beta chain) stems from a study of T cells after yellow fever vaccination. Study conclusions and caveats: Secondary responses were weaker yet peaked faster, day 5 versus 15. Post-booster repertoires again held most primary-vaccination clones (about 96% CD4, 75% to 90% CD8).

The table lists this clonotype with a few counts. Its target is not known. CDR3 size: 14 residues. V was pared by 4 bases and J by 4 bases, with 13 bases between. CDR1 MNHNS and CDR2 SASEGT come from the germline V gene. TCRdb processed the 5' RACE reads anew with MiXCR; each CDR3 protein has one entry. The sample lists 500,000 to 550,000 distinct CDR3 sequences, 20% to 25% occurring once. The sequence came from a man aged 18 to 30 who received the YFV17D yellow fever vaccine. The material was PBMCs, obtained 20 to 25 days after the first yellow fever vaccination. This chain links TRBV6-1 with TRBJ2-5, with D perhaps matching TRBD1 (6 bases). The CDR3 reads CASSGTGKGETQYF. The CDR3 DNA is TGTGCCAGCAGTGGTACAGGGAAGGGAGAGACCCAGTACTTC.